This TCR beta chain was profiled in a study of circulating CD8 cells and anti-PD-1 response in melanoma. Study-level background: About 50% of the 13 melanoma patients received first-line anti-PD-1 therapy. Study conclusions and caveats: TIGIT repertoires were least diverse, DNEG repertoires most diverse.

Sorting of live CD3+CD8+TCRalphabeta+ cells by PD-1 and/or TIGIT gave four subsets. Using approximately 16 ng of total RNA, TCR libraries were made with the QIAseq Immune Repertoire TCR panel. TCRdb independently ran MiXCR on the reads; one entry per CDR3 protein. The data contain nearly 850 distinct CDR3 sequences, 4% of them singletons. This clonotype is categorized as large. Its target is not known. Sequencing used CD8+ T cells from PBMCs, obtained at baseline or after one month of anti-PD-1 therapy (not recorded which). This receptor was obtained from a human donor with melanoma.

The CDR3: CASSYTSENTGELFF. CDR3 DNA: TGTGCCAGCAGTTACACTAGCGAGAACACCGGGGAGCTGTTTTTT. This chain uses TRBV6-5 with TRBJ2-2, with 7 bases that match TRBD2. The CDR3 loop spans 15 amino acids. V was clipped by 2 bases and J by 1 base; unmatched bases: 1. CDR1 is MNHEY, CDR2 SVGAGI, per germline.